This T cell receptor (beta chain) was retrieved from a study of blood T cell repertoires in COVID-19. Germline V gene data show CDR1 as SQVTM and CDR2 as ANQGSEA. This CDR3 is built from 14 residues. V lost 2 bases, J lost 4 bases, and 14 bases lay in between. Original data processing: Amplification of reference gene primers was used by the study to estimate nucleated cell counts. Profiling relied on immunoSEQ multiplex PCR, and the TCRdb table lists in-frame clones only, not all of them. V, J and clone size derive from that table, while D and trimming were established from the DNA sequence. Of more than 200,000 clones detected, less than 90% appear once; the ten largest clones hold about 10%.

Sequencing was performed on peripheral blood. The sequence came from an elderly woman with COVID-19, enrolled during active disease. This chain connects TRBV29-1 to TRBJ2-5; tentative D call: TRBD1 (6 bases). As DNA, the CDR3 is TGCAGCGTTGAAAAATCAGGGGTAATAGAGACCCAGTACTTC. As protein: CSVEKSGVIETQYF.